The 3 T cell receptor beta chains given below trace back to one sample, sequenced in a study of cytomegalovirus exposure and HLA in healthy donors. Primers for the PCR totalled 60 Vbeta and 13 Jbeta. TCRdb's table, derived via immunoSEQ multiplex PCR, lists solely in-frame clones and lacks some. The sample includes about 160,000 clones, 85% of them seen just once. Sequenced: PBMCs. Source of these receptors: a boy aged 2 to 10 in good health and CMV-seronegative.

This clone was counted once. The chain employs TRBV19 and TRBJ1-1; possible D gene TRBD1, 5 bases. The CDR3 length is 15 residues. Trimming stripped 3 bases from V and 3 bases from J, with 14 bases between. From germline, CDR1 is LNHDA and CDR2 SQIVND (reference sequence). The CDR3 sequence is CASSILSGRDTEAFF. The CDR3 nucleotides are TGTGCCAGTAGTATTCTCTCAGGGAGGGACACTGAAGCTTTCTTT.

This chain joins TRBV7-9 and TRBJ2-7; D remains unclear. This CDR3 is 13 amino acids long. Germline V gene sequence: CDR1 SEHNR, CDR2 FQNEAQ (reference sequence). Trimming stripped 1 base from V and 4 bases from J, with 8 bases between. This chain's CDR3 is CASSLVSGYEQYF. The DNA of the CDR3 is TGTGCCAGCAGCTTAGTCTCAGGATACGAGCAGTACTTC.

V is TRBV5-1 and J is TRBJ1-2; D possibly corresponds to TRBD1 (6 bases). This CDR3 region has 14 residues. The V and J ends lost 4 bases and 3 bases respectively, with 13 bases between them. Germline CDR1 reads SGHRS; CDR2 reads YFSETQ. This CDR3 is CASSIQGTDYGYTF. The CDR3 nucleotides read TGCGCCAGCAGCATTCAGGGGACCGACTATGGCTACACCTTC.